The present T cell receptor beta chain was sequenced within a study of OX40 agonist ivuxolimab in advanced cancers. The CDR3 runs 14 residues. Germline lookup yields CDR1 SGHTA and CDR2 FQGNSA. To note about this clone: At one of its ends the junction is not consistent with the germline gene, which may arise from a read error.

This table comes from immunoSEQ multiplex PCR, and its TCRdb copy is limited to in-frame clones, with some not included. Of roughly 36,000 clones in the sample, nearly 85% were seen once. Sample: CD4+ or CD8+ T cells sorted from blood, taken in a trial of the OX40 agonist ivuxolimab. The chain links TRBV7-2 to TRBJ2-1; 7 bases match TRBD2. This sequence originates from an adult with an advanced solid tumor such as melanoma, head and neck, liver or kidney cancer. The CDR3 region is CASSSPRLRTRIIF. The DNA for the CDR3 is TGTGCCAGCAGCTCCCCCCGTCTTCGGACTAGAATCATCTTC.